The rows below give T cell receptor beta chains drawn from one sample of a study of T cell repertoires in cytomegalovirus infection. These receptors' targets are unknown. From the reads, TCRdb called clonotypes with MiXCR, one entry per CDR3 protein. The sample yields approximately 110,000 distinct CDR3 sequences, 30% seen once. The material was CD8+ T cells from cultured PBMCs, obtained from culture after CMV antigen stimulation. These receptors were obtained from a human donor in good health (CMV status not recorded). Some clones in this sample may be carry-over from other donors' samples. Both conserved end residues are part of each CDR3. The order of the fields is D gene, J gene, clone size, V gene, CDR3 protein, CDR3 DNA. A D gene is named only where the DNA matches it firmly. Not all rows give a size; the values are once, few, many and, for expanded clones, a class.

-,TRBJ2-3,many,TRBV24-1,CATQTDSSDTQYF,TGTGCCACCCAAACCGACAGCTCAGATACGCAGTATTTT
-,TRBJ1-1,-,TRBV5-4,CASSSNSAEAFF,TGTGCCAGCAGTTCCAATTCGGCTGAAGCTTTCTTT
-,TRBJ2-7,-,TRBV5-1,CASSLATWPYEQYF,TGCGCCAGCAGCTTGGCCACTTGGCCGTACGAGCAGTACTTC
TRBD1,TRBJ1-4,-,TRBV5-1,CASSWTRGLNEKLFF,TGCGCCAGCAGCTGGACAAGGGGGCTAAATGAAAAACTGTTTTTT
-,TRBJ1-5,few,TRBV5-5,CASSFSGIRGNQPQHF,TGTGCCAGCAGCTTTTCCGGGATTCGAGGCAATCAGCCCCAGCATTTT
TRBD2,TRBJ2-5,few,TRBV7-8,CASSLGTSGGPGWWTQYF,TGTGCCAGCAGCTTAGGGACTAGCGGGGGACCAGGTTGGTGGACCCAGTACTTC
TRBD1,TRBJ2-2,-,TRBV6-8,CASSYSTTGAGELFF,TGTGCCAGCAGTTACTCGACGACAGGGGCCGGGGAGCTGTTTTTT
-,TRBJ2-1,many,TRBV7-8,CASTWGNEQFF,TGTGCCAGCACCTGGGGCAATGAGCAGTTCTTC
-,TRBJ2-7,-,TRBV4-1,CASSQGAGPYEQYF,TGCGCCAGCAGCCAAGGGGCAGGGCCCTACGAGCAGTACTTC
TRBD1,TRBJ1-2,-,TRBV25-1,CASSASGQGASYGYTF,TGTGCCAGCAGTGCCTCTGGGCAGGGGGCGAGCTATGGCTACACCTTC
-,TRBJ1-1,-,TRBV7-2,CASSFLTENTEAFF,TGTGCCAGCAGCTTTTTAACAGAGAACACTGAAGCTTTCTTT
-,TRBJ1-5,many,TRBV6-6,CASRYLGGTDQPQHF,TGTGCCAGCCGATACTTAGGGGGAACGGATCAGCCCCAGCATTTT
-,TRBJ2-7,-,TRBV12-3/TRBV12-4,CASSHDSTYEQYF,TGTGCCAGCAGTCACGACAGTACCTACGAGCAGTACTTC
TRBD2,TRBJ2-1,-,TRBV7-9,CASSLRGLARGRGEQFF,TGTGCCAGCAGCTTGAGGGGACTAGCACGGGGACGGGGGGAGCAGTTCTTC
-,TRBJ1-5,few,TRBV7-2,CASSFAVGENQPQHF,TGTGCCAGCAGCTTCGCGGTTGGAGAGAATCAGCCCCAGCATTTT
-,TRBJ1-3,-,TRBV6-4,CASSDSPGNTIYF,TGTGCCAGCAGTGACTCTCCTGGAAACACCATATATTTT
-,TRBJ2-6,-,TRBV28,CASSKRAGANVLTF,TGTGCCAGCAGCAAAAGGGCTGGGGCCAACGTCCTGACTTTC
-,TRBJ1-2,-,TRBV6-6,CASSYSGGSPGYTF,TGTGCCAGCAGTTACTCGGGGGGTTCCCCTGGCTACACCTTC
-,TRBJ1-2,few,TRBV7-2,CASSRGMGGSNYGYTF,TGTGCCAGCAGCAGAGGCATGGGGGGCTCTAACTATGGCTACACCTTC
-,TRBJ2-7,few,TRBV4-1,CASSQESDPYVYEQYF,TGCGCCAGCAGCCAAGAAAGTGACCCCTACGTTTACGAGCAGTACTTC
TRBD1,TRBJ1-1,-,TRBV19,CASRDRDRGWRTEAFF,TGTGCCAGTAGGGACCGGGACAGGGGTTGGCGCACTGAAGCTTTCTTT
TRBD1,TRBJ1-6,-,TRBV6-6,CASSADRGPFNSPLHF,TGTGCCAGCAGTGCAGACAGGGGGCCCTTTAATTCACCCCTCCACTTT
TRBD2,TRBJ2-1,few,TRBV6-1,CASSASGGTYNEQFF,TGTGCCAGCAGTGCCAGCGGGGGGACCTACAATGAGCAGTTCTTC
-,TRBJ2-7,few,TRBV6-1,CASSDRLYEQYF,TGTGCCAGCAGTGACAGGCTATACGAGCAGTACTTC
TRBD1,TRBJ1-5,few,TRBV4-1,CASSRGQGSRNQPQHF,TGCGCCAGCAGCCGAGGACAGGGCAGTCGCAATCAGCCCCAGCATTTT
-,TRBJ2-2,few,TRBV12-3/TRBV12-4,CASSFGNGELFF,TGTGCCAGCAGTTTCGGCAACGGGGAGCTGTTTTTT
-,TRBJ1-2,-,TRBV27,CASSLGGVLGGYTF,TGTGCCAGCAGTTTAGGGGGCGTGTTGGGTGGCTACACCTTC
-,TRBJ2-7,once,TRBV27,CASSLGRAGYEQYF,TGTGCCAGCAGTTTAGGCAGGGCCGGATACGAGCAGTACTTC
-,TRBJ2-3,-,TRBV2,CASTLGTDTQYF,TGTGCCAGCACCCTAGGGACAGATACGCAGTATTTT
-,TRBJ2-7,few,TRBV10-3,CAISGGDISYEQYF,TGTGCCATCAGTGGTGGGGACATCTCCTACGAGCAGTACTTC
TRBD2,TRBJ2-7,once,TRBV29-1,CSVEMASGPYEQYF,TGCAGCGTTGAAATGGCTAGCGGCCCTTACGAGCAGTACTTC
TRBD2,TRBJ2-3,many,TRBV2,CASSRDYTDTQYF,TGTGCCAGCAGTCGGGACTACACAGATACGCAGTATTTT
-,TRBJ2-2,few,TRBV2,CASSSTEDNTGELFF,TGTGCCAGCAGTTCGACTGAAGACAACACCGGGGAGCTGTTTTTT
-,TRBJ2-1,-,TRBV6-1,CASSEIRVRDSYNEQFF,TGTGCCAGCAGTGAAATTAGGGTCAGGGACTCCTACAATGAGCAGTTCTTC